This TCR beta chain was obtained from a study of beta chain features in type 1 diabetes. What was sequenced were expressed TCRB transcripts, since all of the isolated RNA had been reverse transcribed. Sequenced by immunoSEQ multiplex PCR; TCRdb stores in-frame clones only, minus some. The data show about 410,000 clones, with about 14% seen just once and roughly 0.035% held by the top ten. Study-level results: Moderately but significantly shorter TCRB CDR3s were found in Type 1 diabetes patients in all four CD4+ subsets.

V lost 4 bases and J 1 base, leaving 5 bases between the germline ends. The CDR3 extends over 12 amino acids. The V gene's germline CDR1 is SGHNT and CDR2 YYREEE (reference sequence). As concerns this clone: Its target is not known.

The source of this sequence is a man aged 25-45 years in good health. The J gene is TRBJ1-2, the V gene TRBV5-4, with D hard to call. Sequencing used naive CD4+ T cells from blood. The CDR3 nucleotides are TGTGCCAGCAGCCAGATTAACTATGGCTACACCTTC. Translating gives CASSQINYGYTF.